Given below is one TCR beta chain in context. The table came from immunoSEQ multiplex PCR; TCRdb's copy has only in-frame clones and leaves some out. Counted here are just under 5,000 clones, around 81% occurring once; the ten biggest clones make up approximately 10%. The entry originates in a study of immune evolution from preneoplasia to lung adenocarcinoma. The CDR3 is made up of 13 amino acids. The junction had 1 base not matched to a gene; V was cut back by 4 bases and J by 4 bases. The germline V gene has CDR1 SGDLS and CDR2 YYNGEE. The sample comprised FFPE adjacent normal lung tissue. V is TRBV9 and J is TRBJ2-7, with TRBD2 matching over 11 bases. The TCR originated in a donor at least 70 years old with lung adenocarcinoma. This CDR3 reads CASSSSGGYEQYF. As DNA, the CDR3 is TGTGCCAGCAGCTCTAGCGGGGGGTACGAGCAGTACTTC.